The entry below gives a single TCR beta chain sequence along with its context. Which antigen it targets is not known. The record has no base qualities; no much larger clone is one base away. V is clipped by 4 bases and J by 4 bases, and the sequence between their germline boundaries is 5 bases long. CDR1 SGHVS and CDR2 FNYEAQ are derived from the germline V gene. From the cysteine up to the phenylalanine, the CDR3 has a length of 12 residues. Kept here is only the CDR3 DNA, which spans 36 bases and is read in frame from base 1. The data were obtained in a study of shared clonotypes between healthy human individuals (dated by TCRdb to the early 2020s). Background on the whole study: A few men and two women, aged 18 to 49 years, made up the cohort. Per donor, three plates each were used for CD4 naive and CD4 memory, two for CD8 naive, and one for CD8 memory. To estimate repertoire size and how much clonotype sharing occurs between individuals, the study deeply sequenced the blood TCR repertoires of roughly 5 healthy adults. Libraries were prepared and TCR repertoires were sequenced by different laboratories using diverse techniques, in order to increase sequencing depth and limit assay-specific biases. Per donor, leukapheresis produced somewhere between about 0.8 and 9.5 billion PBMCs. Points the paper makes about the study in general: The small number of donors limited the genetic and exposure-history diversity represented. Compared with non-shared clonotypes, clonotypes shared by all four sorted-subset donors had higher generation probabilities. Only blood was sampled, and tissue TCR repertoires likely differ from those in blood. Naive subsets generally had larger estimated clonotype richness than memory subsets. When a handful of donors were compared, the shared fraction of clonotypes was around 5.1% for naive CD4, about 4% for naive CD8, 2% to 2.5% for memory CD4, and 0.4% for memory CD8. Based on pairwise subsampling, the degree of clonotype sharing among donors was expected to be affected by sequencing depth. Incomplete sequencing was indicated by rarefaction of sorted-subset datasets, despite the large sequencing depth.

TCR CDR3 regions were amplified from genomic DNA by multiplex PCR using the deep immunoSEQ assay. Extracted genomic DNA from each cell subset was distributed evenly across all wells of several immunoSEQ 96-well plates, and each plate was treated as a replicate. For sorted subsets, 150 to 200 ng genomic DNA, equal to some 28,000 T cell genomes, was loaded into each replicate PCR. Purified libraries were measured with a Qubit 3.0 fluorometer, size-checked on a Bioanalyzer 2100, and measured again with the KAPA Library Quantification kit. Every immunoSEQ 96-well plate was sequenced on a separate single-read 150-cycle Illumina NextSeq 550 flow cell. From the authors' description of their analysis: Because the immunoSEQ output held only junctional sequences and lacked quality scores, the filtering could not match the filtering applied to full-length reads. To assign V/J genes and CDR3, sequences were annotated against IMGT germline references using PyIR, a Python wrapper for IgBLAST v1.9. Reads with weak V/J assignments (E-value above 1e-6), missing CDR3, stop codons, out-of-frame junctions, or ambiguous translated residues were removed. V3J clonotypes were defined as sequences sharing an identical inferred V gene, J gene, and CDR3 amino acid sequence. Percentage overlap between repertoires was computed as shared unique clonotypes divided by the size of the smaller repertoire. Richness of each repertoire was evaluated using RTK rarefaction, the Chao1 estimator, and Recon v2.1 estimates of unobserved clonotypes. For all TCRbeta clonotypes obtained by the gDNA method from a few donors, generation probabilities were computed with OLGA. Not all clones reach the TCRdb copy of this immuneACCESS table, which keeps in-frame sequences only. Checked studies attribute under half of the gap to unresolved V genes and leave the rest unexplained. D and trimming come from the DNA, and the V and J calls and clone size come from that table. In all, the sample holds some 800,000 clones, and 85% to 95% of those were seen once. Clones ranked in the top ten supply around 24% of the sample.

CD8 naive samples consisted of CD45RO-negative cells that were positively selected for CCR7, yielding a CD45RA+CCR7+ population without TemRA cells. The donors were healthy, HIV-negative adults with no recently reported acute infections or vaccinations. All donors were Caucasian adults living in Nashville, Tennessee, USA. Blood was collected by leukapheresis, and PBMCs were isolated by Ficoll-Histopaque density gradient centrifugation and then cryopreserved in liquid nitrogen vapor phase. Purity and quantity of every magnetically sorted T cell population were checked by analytical flow cytometry. From each sorted fraction, genomic DNA was isolated and quantified by UV absorbance on a Nanodrop 2000c.

The sequenced sample consisted of naive CD8+ T cells sorted from blood. This sample's cell subset or site label indicates: CD45RA+CCR7+. This receptor was obtained from a man aged 25 to 40 in good health. The rearrangement joined TRBV7-6 to TRBJ2-1, with the identity of the D gene unclear. This receptor carries the CDR3 CASSSQYNEQFF. The sequenced DNA is TGTGCCAGCAGCTCCCAATACAATGAGCAGTTCTTC.